The 24 T cell receptor beta chains listed next were all sequenced from one sample in a study of cytomegalovirus exposure and HLA in healthy donors. Vbeta (60) and Jbeta (13) primers were used in the PCR. Clones were sequenced by immunoSEQ multiplex PCR, and TCRdb holds only the in-frame ones, with some missing. The sample holds 200,000 to 250,000 clones, around nine tenths seen once. Specimen: PBMCs. The receptor set was obtained from a woman aged 18-30 years in good health and CMV-seronegative.

The rearrangement joins TRBV6-5 to TRBJ2-7; a possible D gene is TRBD2 (5 bases). CDR1 MNHEY and CDR2 SVGAGI come from the germline V gene. V was shortened by 2 bases and J by 5 bases, with 13 bases between the two germline ends. This CDR3 has 14 residues. The CDR3 region has the DNA TGTGCCAGCAGTTACGGAGAGAGGGTCCACGAGCAGTACTTC. This gives the protein CASSYGERVHEQYF.

This chain joins TRBV27 and TRBJ2-3, with 10 bases lining up with TRBD2. Germline V gene lookup returns CDR1 MNHEY and CDR2 SMNVEV (reference sequence). This CDR3 has 18 amino acids. V was pared by 4 bases and J by 2 bases, with 12 bases of the junction left unmatched. The CDR3 is CASSSPLKRGGSTDTQYF. Here the CDR3 DNA reads TGTGCCAGCAGTTCCCCACTGAAGCGGGGGGGCTCCACAGATACGCAGTATTTT.

V usage is TRBV28 and J usage is TRBJ2-7, with D tentatively TRBD2 (5 bases). This CDR3 spans 15 amino acids. Trimming shortened V by 4 bases and J by 2 bases, and 15 bases separated the two germline ends. The germline gives CDR1 MDHEN, CDR2 SYDVKM. CDR3 protein: CASSSLRHGAYEQYF. Written as DNA, the CDR3 is TGTGCCAGCAGTTCACTCCGGCACGGGGCCTACGAGCAGTACTTC.

The chain has TRBV4-3 and TRBJ2-7, with D possibly matching TRBD2 (6 bases). Trimming took 4 bases from V and 5 from J, leaving 12 bases between them. CDR1 is LGHNA, CDR2 YSLEER, per germline. The CDR3 is 13 residues long. The CDR3 bases are TGCGCCAGCAGCCCGCGAGGAGGGGACGAGCAGTACTTC. The encoded protein is CASSPRGGDEQYF.

V and J are TRBV9 and TRBJ2-3, with D maybe TRBD2 (6 bases). The ends were cut back, 3 bases at V and 5 bases at J, with 22 bases in the middle. Germline values: CDR1 SGDLS, CDR2 YYNGEE. The CDR3 contains 17 residues. CDR3 residues: CASSASSSGLVLDTQYF. CDR3 bases: TGTGCCAGCAGCGCCTCCTCGTCGGGACTCGTGTTAGATACGCAGTATTTT.

The J gene is TRBJ2-1, the V gene TRBV2, with TRBD2 matching 7 bases. V shed 4 bases and J 4 bases; nucleotides not matched to a gene: 4. This CDR3 is built from 14 residues. The V gene's germline CDR1 is SNHLY and CDR2 FYNNEI. CDR3 amino acids: CASSAASGYNEQFF. Written as DNA, the CDR3 is TGTGCCAGCAGTGCGGCTAGCGGATACAATGAGCAGTTCTTC.

The table lists this clone with a count of one. The V call is TRBV4-3, the J call TRBJ1-2, with D perhaps matching TRBD1 (5 bases). The germline V gene has CDR1 LGHNA and CDR2 YSLEER. V shed 0 bases and J shed 3 bases, with 11 bases lying between them. This CDR3 has 15 residues. Written as DNA, the CDR3 is TGCGCCAGCAGCCAAGATCAGGGTGTCGACTATGGCTACACCTTC. Translated, it gives CASSQDQGVDYGYTF.

This sequence joins TRBV2 and TRBJ1-1; D might be TRBD1 (5 bases). Germline V gene lookup returns CDR1 SNHLY and CDR2 FYNNEI. The CDR3 has 16 residues. Trimming removed 7 bases from V and 2 bases from J, with 20 bases in between. The CDR3 region has the DNA TGTGCCAGCATACCCCCCCTATCCGGGACTAACACTGAAGCTTTCTTT. It encodes CASIPPLSGTNTEAFF.

CDR3 DNA: TGTGCCAGCAGCCCGGGTCTTGGAAATGAAAAACTGTTTTTT. Encoded protein: CASSPGLGNEKLFF. The chain employs TRBV7-8 and TRBJ1-4, with D hard to call. The CDR3 consists of 14 residues. V was trimmed by 5 bases and J by 5 bases, leaving 12 bases between them. Germline V CDR1 and CDR2: SGHVS, FQNEAQ.

This chain joins TRBV2 and TRBJ2-5; 9 bases agree with TRBD2. This CDR3 contains 17 residues. Trimming took 1 base from V and 2 from J; bases not matched to a gene: 8. Germline V gives CDR1 SNHLY, CDR2 FYNNEI. The CDR3 DNA reads as TGTGCCAGCAGTGAAGAGGTAGCGGGGGCTCTTCAAGAGACCCAGTACTTC. This gives the protein CASSEEVAGALQETQYF.

This chain connects TRBV7-2 to TRBJ2-2; 10 bases match TRBD1. Germline trimming cut 3 bases from V and 10 bases from J; bases unmatched to any gene: 2. CDR1 is SGHTA and CDR2 is FQGNSA in the germline V gene. The CDR3 extends over 13 amino acids. The CDR3 spells CASSFGTGEELFF. As DNA, the CDR3 is TGTGCCAGCAGCTTCGGGACAGGGGAGGAGCTGTTTTTT. Filled out from reference TRBV7-2 and TRBJ2-2, the complete variable domain reads GAGVSQSPSNKVTEKGKDVELRCDPISGHTALYWYRQSLGQGLEFLIYFQGNSAPDKSGLPSDRFSAERTGGSVSTLTIQRTQQEDSAVYLCASSFGTGEELFFGEGSRLTVL.

The V call is TRBV10-2, the J call TRBJ2-3, with D maybe TRBD2 (6 bases). The V gene lost 0 bases and the J gene lost 1 base, with 17 bases spanning the gap. Germline values: CDR1 WSHSY, CDR2 SAAADI. This CDR3 region has 18 residues. CDR3 sequence reads: CASSESWVAGSRTDTQYF. The CDR3 DNA follows: TGCGCCAGCAGTGAGTCGTGGGTTGCGGGAAGCCGCACAGATACGCAGTATTTT.

The V call is TRBV6-5, the J call TRBJ1-1; the D is unclear. The germline gives CDR1 MNHEY, CDR2 SVGAGI. V lost 0 bases and J lost 1, with 9 bases in between. This CDR3 region has 15 residues. The CDR3 nucleotides are TGTGCCAGCAGTTACTCTAGTCAGGCGAACACTGAAGCTTTCTTT. Amino acid sequence: CASSYSSQANTEAFF.

J is TRBJ2-5 and V is TRBV19; the D gene is possibly TRBD1 (5 bases). V was shortened by 5 bases and J by 2 bases, with 15 bases between the two germline ends. The CDR3 covers 15 residues. Germline V gene lookup returns CDR1 LNHDA and CDR2 SQIVND (reference sequence). CDR3 amino acids: CASSPRTNLQETQYF. CDR3 nucleotide sequence: TGTGCCAGTAGTCCACGGACAAATCTTCAAGAGACCCAGTACTTC.

This clone is a singleton in its sample. The chain has TRBV13 and TRBJ1-1; 9 nucleotides align to TRBD1. The V segment lost 4 bases and the J segment 4 bases; nucleotides outside the gene matches: 4. CDR1 is PRHDT, CDR2 FYEKMQ, per germline (reference sequence). CDR3 length: 14 amino acids. CDR3 region: CASSSMTGGTEAFF. In nucleotides, the CDR3 is TGTGCCAGCAGCTCGATGACAGGGGGCACTGAAGCTTTCTTT.

The V call is TRBV4-1, the J call TRBJ2-5, with 10 bases aligning to TRBD2. Judging by the DNA end, TRBJ2-7 fits better; the J call may be wrong. CDR1 and CDR2 (germline): MGHRA, YSYEKL. The CDR3 has 15 residues. The CDR3 DNA is TGCGCCAGCAGCGCGGGACTAGCGAGAACCTACGAGCAGTACTTC. Its translation: CASSAGLARTYEQYF.

The chain is built from TRBV29-1 and TRBJ2-1, with a possible D match to TRBD2 (6 bases). V lost 7 bases and J 4 bases, leaving 14 bases between the germline ends. Looked up from germline, CDR1 is SQVTM and CDR2 is ANQGSEA. The CDR3 length is 13 residues. DNA for the CDR3: TGCAGCGCTCGGAGGGGCGATTACAATGAGCAGTTCTTC. Encoded protein: CSARRGDYNEQFF.

The sample holds one count of this clone. V and J are TRBV5-1 and TRBJ1-4, with D tentatively TRBD1 (5 bases). Germline CDR1 SGHRS, CDR2 YFSETQ. V lost 0 bases and J 4 bases, leaving 7 bases between the germline ends. This CDR3 region has 14 residues. CDR3 sequence: CASSLERGNEKLFF. CDR3 sequence (DNA): TGCGCCAGCAGCTTGGAAAGGGGTAATGAAAAACTGTTTTTT. Full variable domain (remainder filled in from reference TRBV5-1 and TRBJ1-4): KAGVTQTPRYLIKTRGQQVTLSCSPISGHRSVSWYQQTPGQGLQFLFEYFSETQRNKGNFPGRFSGRQFSNSRSEMNVSTLELGDSALYLCASSLERGNEKLFFGSGTQLSVL.

The chain joins TRBV19 to TRBJ1-2; 7 nucleotides align to TRBD1. Trimming cost V 5 bases and J 5 bases; bases outside gene matches: 8. This CDR3 is built from 14 residues. From germline, CDR1 is LNHDA and CDR2 SQIVND (reference sequence). CDR3 region: CASSVGGAVYGYTF. CDR3 sequence (DNA): TGTGCCAGTAGTGTAGGGGGCGCGGTTTATGGCTACACCTTC.

This chain connects TRBV29-1 to TRBJ1-1, with D perhaps TRBD1 (5 bases). V was cut by 6 bases and J by 0 bases, with 11 bases left in between. The CDR3 contains 13 residues. Germline V gives CDR1 SQVTM, CDR2 ANQGSEA. The CDR3 region is CSVGGGLNTEAFF. DNA of the CDR3: TGCAGCGTCGGCGGGGGGTTGAACACTGAAGCTTTCTTT.

This chain connects TRBV6-1 to TRBJ1-5; D uncertain. Deletions cut 6 bases from V and 0 bases from J, with 6 bases between. Germline-derived CDR1 and CDR2 are MNHNS and SASEGT. The CDR3 extends over 13 amino acids. The CDR3 nucleotides read TGTGCCAGCAGGGACTATAGCAATCAGCCCCAGCATTTT. Translation gives CASRDYSNQPQHF.

In its sample, this clone was seen once. V usage is TRBV2 and J usage is TRBJ2-5, with 9 bases matching TRBD1. V lost 9 bases and J lost 4; bases outside the gene matches: 9. Germline lookup yields CDR1 SNHLY and CDR2 FYNNEI. The CDR3 has 14 amino acids. The CDR3 is CASQAGTGIETQYF. As DNA, the CDR3 is TGTGCCAGTCAAGCCGGGACAGGGATAGAGACCCAGTACTTC.

The chain recombines TRBV11-2 with TRBJ2-5; possibly TRBD2 for D (6 bases). CDR3 length: 13 amino acids. V lost 0 bases, J lost 9 bases, and 11 bases lay in between. CDR1 and CDR2 (germline): SGHAT, FQNNGV. The CDR3, as DNA: TGTGCCAGCAGCTTAGACGCGGGACGACCCCAGTACTTC. It specifies CASSLDAGRPQYF.

CDR3 coding DNA: TGTGCCAGCAGTTATGGTCGAACTAGCGGCTCCTACGAGCAGTACTTC. It translates to CASSYGRTSGSYEQYF. This rearrangement joins TRBV6-5 to TRBJ2-7; 8 positions match TRBD2. The CDR3 is 16 residues long. Losses at the gene ends were 3 bases for V and 0 bases for J; bases not matched to a gene: 7. Germline CDR1 reads MNHEY; CDR2 reads SVGAGI.